The 26 T cell receptor beta chains below were found in one sample sequenced in a study of cytomegalovirus exposure and HLA in healthy donors. This PCR relied on a set of 60 Vbeta primers and 13 Jbeta primers. TCRdb keeps only in-frame clones here, not all; method: immunoSEQ multiplex PCR. The sample gives under 200,000 clones, around 65% of which show up once; about 2.9% is in the top ten. Specimen: PBMCs. The receptors here all came from a middle-aged woman in good health and CMV-seropositive.

This chain uses TRBV6-1 with TRBJ2-7, with TRBD2 matching 7 bases. Per germline, CDR1 MNHNS and CDR2 SASEGT. J was trimmed by 6 bases and V by 4 bases; bases with no gene match: 15. There are 16 residues in the CDR3. CDR3 residues: CASSARAGDSRREQYF. The CDR3 DNA reads TGTGCCAGCAGTGCCCGGGCGGGGGACTCCCGCCGCGAGCAGTACTTC.

The count of this clone is one. The V gene is TRBV4-1, the J gene TRBJ2-7, with TRBD2 matching over 13 bases. There are 16 residues in the CDR3. The V and J ends lost 4 bases and 4 bases, in that order; junction bases with no gene match: 7. CDR1 and CDR2 (germline): MGHRA, YSYEKL. CDR3 in DNA: TGCGCCAGCAGCCCCCCGGGACTAGCGGGAATGTACGAGCAGTACTTC. This encodes CASSPPGLAGMYEQYF.

This chain connects TRBV27 to TRBJ2-5, with D possibly being TRBD2 (7 bases). Trimming shortened V by 3 bases and J by 5 bases, and 13 bases separated the two germline ends. This CDR3 spans 14 amino acids. CDR1 and CDR2 from the germline V gene are MNHEY and SMNVEV (reference sequence). CDR3 nucleotides: TGTGCCAGCAGTTTCCGCGGGGGCGGGGAGACCCAGTACTTC. The encoded protein is CASSFRGGGETQYF.

This clone was detected only a few times. The CDR3 coding sequence is TGCGCCAGCAGCCAAGGACAGGGGGGCAACTACGAGCAGTACTTC. Its translation is CASSQGQGGNYEQYF. This chain connects TRBV5-1 to TRBJ2-7, with 10 bases aligning to TRBD1. The V gene's germline CDR1 is SGHRS and CDR2 YFSETQ. After removal of 4 bases from V and 3 bases from J, the junction contained 7 bases not matched to a gene. The CDR3 has 15 amino acids.

Comment on this clone: The CDR3 ends on some other residue instead of the conserved phenylalanine or tryptophan, so this is likely a read error. The chain links TRBV19 to TRBJ2-7; D unresolved. V lost 4 bases and J 4 bases, leaving 8 bases between the germline ends. Looked up from germline, CDR1 is LNHDA and CDR2 is SQIVND (reference sequence). The CDR3 has 12 amino acids. CDR3 amino acids: CASSKTEYEQYL. In DNA form, the CDR3 reads TGTGCCAGTAGTAAGACTGAATACGAGCAGTACCTC.

This clone was seen more than once but under ten times. The chain recombines TRBV11-2 with TRBJ1-3, with D hard to call. The CDR3 extends over 13 amino acids. The V and J ends lost 0 bases and 6 bases respectively, with 6 bases between them. CDR1 SGHAT and CDR2 FQNNGV come from the germline V gene. The CDR3 here is CASSLERVNTIYF. The DNA of the CDR3 is TGTGCCAGCAGCTTAGAACGAGTAAACACCATATATTTT.

The chain employs TRBV7-8 and TRBJ2-1; 10 nucleotides agree with TRBD1. With 2 bases clipped from V and 7 bases from J, the junction kept 11 bases outside the gene matches. In germline, CDR1 is SGHVS, CDR2 FQNEAQ. The CDR3 is 17 residues long. The CDR3 region is CASSLQSGQGGLNEQFF. For the CDR3, the DNA is TGTGCCAGCAGCTTACAGTCTGGACAGGGGGGTTTGAATGAGCAGTTCTTC. The full variable domain, with the rest looked up from reference TRBV7-8 and TRBJ2-1, is GAGVSQSPRYKVAKRGQDVALRCDPISGHVSLFWYQQALGQGPEFLTYFQNEAQLDKSGLPSDRFFAERPEGSVSTLKIQRTQQEDSAVYLCASSLQSGQGGLNEQFFGPGTRLTVL.

The chain combines TRBV7-2 with TRBJ2-1, with D possibly matching TRBD1 (6 bases). Trimming removed 5 bases from V and 2 bases from J, with 16 bases in between. This CDR3 is built from 16 residues. Germline-derived CDR1 and CDR2 are SGHTA and FQGNSA. Here the CDR3 DNA reads TGTGCCAGCAGCCTAAGACAGGCTTACACCTACAATGAGCAGTTCTTC. As protein: CASSLRQAYTYNEQFF.

V is TRBV7-2 and J is TRBJ2-7; 9 bases fit TRBD1. Germline V gene sequence: CDR1 SGHTA, CDR2 FQGNSA. Trimming took 5 bases from V and 5 from J; bases not matched to a gene: 13. The CDR3 covers 16 residues. CDR3 nucleotide sequence: TGTGCCAGCAGCCCTTCGGGACAGGGTGGGTCACACGAGCAGTACTTC. As protein: CASSPSGQGGSHEQYF.

The chain has TRBV7-9 and TRBJ1-1; 9 nucleotides align to TRBD1. Germline CDR1 SEHNR, CDR2 FQNEAQ (reference sequence). V was clipped by 5 bases and J by 6 bases; unmatched bases: 10. This CDR3 has 15 residues. CDR3 DNA sequence: TGTGCCAGCAGCATGGACAGGGGAGGAAGGGCTGAAGCTTTCTTT. Protein product: CASSMDRGGRAEAFF.

Only a few counts were recorded for this clone. The chain combines TRBV5-1 with TRBJ2-3; 9 bases are a match to TRBD2. J gave up 2 bases and V 3 bases, and 10 bases lay outside the gene matches. Germline values: CDR1 SGHRS, CDR2 YFSETQ. This CDR3 is 17 amino acids long. The CDR3 protein is CASSSLAGPEPTDTQYF. For the CDR3, the DNA is TGCGCCAGCAGCTCACTAGCGGGCCCCGAACCCACAGATACGCAGTATTTT.

V usage is TRBV9 and J usage is TRBJ1-4; possibly TRBD1 for D (5 bases). V was pared by 4 bases and J by 5 bases, with 12 bases between. The CDR3 totals 14 residues. The germline gives CDR1 SGDLS, CDR2 YYNGEE. This CDR3 reads CASSSRQLNEKLFF. CDR3 nucleotide sequence: TGTGCCAGCAGCTCCCGACAGTTAAATGAAAAACTGTTTTTT.

A word on this clone: At one end, the junction sequence differs from germline, possibly due to a read error. The chain carries TRBV6-1 and TRBJ2-1; D perhaps matches TRBD1 (6 bases). The germline CDR1 and CDR2 sequences are MNHNS and SASEGT. The CDR3 has 12 residues. The CDR3, as DNA: TGTGCCAGCAGGGCTTCAGGGGAATTCACTCTCTTC. It is translated as CASRASGEFTLF.

This clone has only a few counts. This sequence joins TRBV6-6 and TRBJ2-6; D is unresolved. This CDR3 spans 16 amino acids. The V gene's germline CDR1 is MNHNY and CDR2 SVGAGI (reference sequence). Trimming shortened V by 5 bases and J by 1 base, and 12 bases separated the two germline ends. CDR3 amino acids: CASSTRRSSGANVLTF. The CDR3 DNA follows: TGTGCCAGCAGTACCCGCAGGTCGTCTGGGGCCAACGTCCTGACTTTC.

The chain combines TRBV7-2 with TRBJ1-5; D is unclear. Germline CDR1 is SGHTA and CDR2 is FQGNSA. This CDR3 comprises 14 residues. V lost 3 bases and J lost 3, with 9 bases in between. This chain's CDR3 is CASSFFQVNQPQHF. CDR3 in DNA: TGTGCCAGCAGCTTTTTTCAGGTCAATCAGCCCCAGCATTTT.

The V and J genes are TRBV5-1 and TRBJ2-1; tentatively, D is TRBD1 (7 bases). The V gene lost 4 bases and the J gene lost 7 bases, with 21 bases spanning the gap. The length of the CDR3 is 16 residues. CDR1 SGHRS and CDR2 YFSETQ come from the germline V gene. The DNA for the CDR3 is TGCGCCAGCAGCCTTCCTCCGTCGACAGGGAGGAATGAGCAGTTCTTC. It translates to CASSLPPSTGRNEQFF.

The J gene is TRBJ2-5, the V gene TRBV18, with 7 bases identical to TRBD1. CDR3 size: 14 residues. V was clipped by 6 bases and J by 5 bases; unmatched bases: 9. CDR1 is KGHSH and CDR2 is LQKENI in the germline V gene. The CDR3 DNA reads TGTGCCAGCTCCCCGGACAGGCGTCAGGAGACCCAGTACTTC. The encoded protein is CASSPDRRQETQYF.

The CDR3 reads CASSAGRGLNTEAFF. The CDR3 nucleotides are TGTGCCAGCAGTGCTGGGCGGGGACTGAACACTGAAGCTTTCTTT. This chain connects TRBV9 to TRBJ1-1, with a tentative D call TRBD1 (5 bases). The length of the CDR3 is 15 residues. The V gene lost 5 bases and the J gene lost 0 bases, with 14 bases spanning the gap. Germline V lookup: CDR1 SGDLS, CDR2 YYNGEE.

The chain carries TRBV13 and TRBJ1-4; 7 nucleotides match TRBD1. CDR1 and CDR2 from the germline V gene are PRHDT and FYEKMQ (reference sequence). This CDR3 contains 17 residues. The junction had 8 bases not matched to a gene; V was cut back by 4 bases and J by 0 bases. The CDR3 loop reads CASSSMQGDSTNEKLFF. The CDR3 DNA reads TGTGCCAGCAGCTCGATGCAGGGGGACTCAACTAATGAAAAACTGTTTTTT.

This clone was detected a few times. The V gene is TRBV19, the J gene TRBJ2-2; weak D call: TRBD1 (6 bases). The germline V gene encodes CDR1 LNHDA and CDR2 SQIVND (reference sequence). Trimming took 5 bases from V and 5 from J, leaving 15 bases between them. This CDR3 is 15 amino acids long. This chain's CDR3 is CASSLPGTLTGELFF. CDR3 sequence (DNA): TGTGCCAGTAGTTTGCCCGGGACATTGACCGGGGAGCTGTTTTTT.

A note on this clone: The junction differs from germline at one of its ends, possibly a read error. The chain combines TRBV6-5 with TRBJ1-2; 7 bases are shared with TRBD1. Per germline, CDR1 MNHEY and CDR2 SVGAGI. CDR3 length: 15 amino acids. The CDR3 protein is CASSYSGQGVSGYPF. The CDR3 DNA follows: TGTGCCAGCAGTTACTCGGGCCAGGGGGTCAGTGGCTACCCCTTC.

The CDR3 protein is CASSLTSGEQRETQYF. CDR3 sequence (DNA): TGTGCCAGCAGTTTGACTAGCGGGGAACAAAGAGAGACCCAGTACTTC. The chain employs TRBV28 and TRBJ2-5, with 11 bases identical to TRBD2. The CDR3 contains 16 residues. The germline gives CDR1 MDHEN, CDR2 SYDVKM. V lost 3 bases and J lost 4; bases outside the gene matches: 7.

The V call is TRBV15, the J call TRBJ2-5, with D possibly matching TRBD1 (5 bases). Germline V gene lookup returns CDR1 LNHNV and CDR2 YYDKDF (reference sequence). The CDR3 loop spans 15 amino acids. Deletions cut 0 bases from V and 0 bases from J, with 8 bases between. This chain's CDR3 is CATSREDSHQETQYF. CDR3 bases: TGTGCCACCAGCAGAGAAGACAGCCACCAAGAGACCCAGTACTTC.

This sequence joins TRBV9 and TRBJ1-2; possibly TRBD1 for D (6 bases). The CDR3 loop spans 15 amino acids. Germline CDR1 and CDR2: SGDLS and YYNGEE. Trimming left V 0 bases short and J 0 bases short, with 9 bases between. In DNA, the CDR3 is TGTGCCAGCAGCGTAGGGGGGACAACTAACTATGGCTACACCTTC. Its translation: CASSVGGTTNYGYTF. Looking up the rest from reference TRBV9 and TRBJ1-2 gives the full variable domain: DSGVTQTPKHLITATGQRVTLRCSPRSGDLSVYWYQQSLDQGLQFLIQYYNGEERAKGNILERFSAQQFPDLHSELNLSSLELGDSALYFCASSVGGTTNYGYTFGSGTRLTVV.

This chain uses TRBV5-1 with TRBJ1-4, with 7 bases lining up with TRBD1. The CDR3 consists of 16 residues. V lost 5 bases and J lost 3; bases outside the gene matches: 10. Germline V gene lookup returns CDR1 SGHRS and CDR2 YFSETQ. The chain's CDR3 is CASSPARQGANEKLFF. CDR3 DNA: TGCGCCAGCAGTCCGGCCCGCCAGGGGGCTAATGAAAAACTGTTTTTT.

Comment on this clone: The same CDR3 arises from other DNA sequences in this sample as well. V is TRBV4-2 and J is TRBJ2-7, with 10 bases that match TRBD1. With 1 base clipped from V and 4 bases from J, the junction kept 1 base outside the gene matches. CDR1 and CDR2 (germline): LGHNA, YNFKEQ. The CDR3 has 14 residues. DNA of the CDR3: TGTGCCAGCAGCCAAGGACAGGGGGCTTACGAGCAGTACTTC. It translates to CASSQGQGAYEQYF.